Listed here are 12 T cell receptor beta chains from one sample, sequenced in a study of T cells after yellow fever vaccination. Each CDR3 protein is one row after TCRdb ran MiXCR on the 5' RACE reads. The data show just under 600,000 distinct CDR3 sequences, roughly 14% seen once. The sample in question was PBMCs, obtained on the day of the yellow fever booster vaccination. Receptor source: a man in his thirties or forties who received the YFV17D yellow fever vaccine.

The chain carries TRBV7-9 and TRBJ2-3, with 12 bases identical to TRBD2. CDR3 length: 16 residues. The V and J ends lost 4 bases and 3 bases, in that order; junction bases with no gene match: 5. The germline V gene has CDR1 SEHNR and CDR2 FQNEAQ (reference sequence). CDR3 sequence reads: CASSWLTSGRTDTQYF. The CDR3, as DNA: TGTGCCAGCAGCTGGCTGACTAGCGGGAGAACAGATACGCAGTATTTT.

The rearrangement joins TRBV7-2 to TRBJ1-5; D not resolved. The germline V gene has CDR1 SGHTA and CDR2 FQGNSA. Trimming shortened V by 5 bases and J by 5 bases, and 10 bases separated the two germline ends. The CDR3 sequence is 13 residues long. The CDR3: CASSPWVDQPQHF. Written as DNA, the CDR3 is TGTGCCAGCAGCCCATGGGTTGATCAGCCCCAGCATTTT.

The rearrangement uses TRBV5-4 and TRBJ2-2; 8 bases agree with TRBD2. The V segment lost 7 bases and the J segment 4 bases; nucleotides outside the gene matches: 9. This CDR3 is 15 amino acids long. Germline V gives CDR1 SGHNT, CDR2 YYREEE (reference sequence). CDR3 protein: CASSERELGTGELFF. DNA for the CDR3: TGTGCCAGCTCCGAGCGGGAGTTGGGCACCGGGGAGCTGTTTTTT.

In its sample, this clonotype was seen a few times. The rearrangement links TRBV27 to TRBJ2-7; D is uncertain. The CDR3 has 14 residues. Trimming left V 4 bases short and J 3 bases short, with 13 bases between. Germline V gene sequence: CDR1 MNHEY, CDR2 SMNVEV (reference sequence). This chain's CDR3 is CASSSIVTLYEQYF. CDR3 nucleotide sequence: TGTGCCAGCAGTTCGATCGTAACCCTCTACGAGCAGTACTTC.

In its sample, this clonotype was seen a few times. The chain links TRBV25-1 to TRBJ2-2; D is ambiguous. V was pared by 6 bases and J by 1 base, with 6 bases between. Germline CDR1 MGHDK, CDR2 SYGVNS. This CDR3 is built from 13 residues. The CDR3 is CASREENTGELFF. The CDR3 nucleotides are TGTGCCAGCAGGGAAGAGAACACCGGGGAGCTGTTTTTT.

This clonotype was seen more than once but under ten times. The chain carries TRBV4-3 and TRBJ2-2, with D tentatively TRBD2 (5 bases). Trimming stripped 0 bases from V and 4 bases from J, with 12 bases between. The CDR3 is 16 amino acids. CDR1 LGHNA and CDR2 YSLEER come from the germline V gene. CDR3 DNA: TGCGCCAGCAGCCAAGATGGGTCGAGGGTCACCGGGGAGCTGTTTTTT. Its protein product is CASSQDGSRVTGELFF.

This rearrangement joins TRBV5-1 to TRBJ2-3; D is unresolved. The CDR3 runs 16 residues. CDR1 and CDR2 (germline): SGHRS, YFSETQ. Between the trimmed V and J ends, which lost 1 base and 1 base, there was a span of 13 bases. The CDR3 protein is CASSLTTQTRTDTQYF. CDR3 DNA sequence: TGCGCCAGCAGCTTGACCACCCAAACCCGCACAGATACGCAGTATTTT.

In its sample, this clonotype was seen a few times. The CDR3 sequence is CASSLDPVGETQYF. The CDR3 DNA is TGTGCCAGCAGCTTAGACCCAGTTGGCGAGACCCAGTACTTC. The chain couples TRBV7-2 to TRBJ2-5; unclear D gene. Trimming took off 1 base at V and 5 bases at J, with 11 bases between the two ends. The CDR3 spans 14 residues. Germline V gene data show CDR1 as SGHTA and CDR2 as FQGNSA.

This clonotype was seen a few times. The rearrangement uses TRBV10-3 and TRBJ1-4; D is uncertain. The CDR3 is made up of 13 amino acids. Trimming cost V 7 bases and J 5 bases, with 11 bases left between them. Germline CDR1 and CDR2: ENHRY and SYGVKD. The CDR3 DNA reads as TGTGCCATCACCTCGGACCGAAATGAAAAACTGTTTTTT. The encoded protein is CAITSDRNEKLFF.

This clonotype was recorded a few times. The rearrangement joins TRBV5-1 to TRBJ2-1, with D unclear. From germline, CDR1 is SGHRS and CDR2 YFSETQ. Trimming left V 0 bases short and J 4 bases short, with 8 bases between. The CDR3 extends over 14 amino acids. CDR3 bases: TGCGCCAGCAGCTTGGCGTCAGCATACAATGAGCAGTTCTTC. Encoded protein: CASSLASAYNEQFF. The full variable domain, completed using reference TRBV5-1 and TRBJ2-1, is KAGVTQTPRYLIKTRGQQVTLSCSPISGHRSVSWYQQTPGQGLQFLFEYFSETQRNKGNFPGRFSGRQFSNSRSEMNVSTLELGDSALYLCASSLASAYNEQFFGPGTRLTVL.

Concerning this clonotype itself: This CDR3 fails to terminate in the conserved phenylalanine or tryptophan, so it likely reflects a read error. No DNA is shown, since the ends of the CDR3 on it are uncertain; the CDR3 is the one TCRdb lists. Here the CDR3 reads CASSSGGLAVSP. This chain links TRBV6-2 or TRBV6-3 with TRBJ2-1; the table calls TRBD2, which could not be checked here. The length of the CDR3 is 12 amino acids, counting both ends. Germline CDR1 MNHEY, CDR2 SVGEGT.

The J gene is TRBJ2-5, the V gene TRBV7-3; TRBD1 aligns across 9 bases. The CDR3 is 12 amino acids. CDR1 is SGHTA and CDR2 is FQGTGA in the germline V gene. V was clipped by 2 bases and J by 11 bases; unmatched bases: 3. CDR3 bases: TGTGCCAGCAGCTTAGACAGGGGGTTTCAGTACTTC. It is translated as CASSLDRGFQYF.